This is a list of T cell receptor beta chains from one sample in a study of CD8 T cells in Susac syndrome. TCRdb fed the immunoSEQ multiplex PCR reads into MiXCR, producing one record per CDR3 protein. The sample lists around 200,000 distinct CDR3 sequences, roughly 94% seen once, with 0.09% to 0.1% in the top ten. The sequencing input was CD4+ T cells from PBMCs. The source is a human donor with Susac syndrome. CDR3s include the opening cysteine and the closing phenylalanine or tryptophan. D genes are given only for firm matches. Some rows mark clone size as missing; the rest say once, few, many or name a class of expanded clone.

>-|TRBJ2-7|TRBV30|TRBD2
TGTGCCTGGGACAAGGGACTAGCGGCCTCCTACGAGCAGTACTTC
CAWDKGLAASYEQYF
>-|TRBJ2-5|TRBV18|-
TGTGCCAGCTCACCTGCCAGCTCGGCAGAGACCCAGTACTTC
CASSPASSAETQYF
>-|TRBJ2-7|TRBV7-6|TRBD1
TGTGCCAGCAGCGCGGACAGGGGACCCTACGAGCAGTACTTC
CASSADRGPYEQYF
>-|TRBJ2-7|TRBV4-1|TRBD1
TGCGCCAGCAGCCACCCCTCTCGGGGGACAGGGGGTGTAGAGCAGTACTTC
CASSHPSRGTGGVEQYF
>-|TRBJ2-5|TRBV20-1|-
TGCAGTGCTAGGGGGGCGGGGTACGAGACCCAGTACTTC
CSARGAGYETQYF
>-|TRBJ2-7|TRBV5-4|TRBD1
TGTGCCAGCAGCTCGGACAGGGGGGACGAGCAGTACTTC
CASSSDRGDEQYF
>-|TRBJ1-1|TRBV13|-
TGTGCCAGCAGCCTCGGAAGGATCACTGAAGCTTTCTTT
CASSLGRITEAFF
>-|TRBJ2-7|TRBV11-3|-
TGTGCCAGCAGCAAGGAGGGGTACGAGCAGTACTTC
CASSKEGYEQYF
>-|TRBJ2-1|TRBV5-1|TRBD1
TGCGCCAGCAGCCCCCGGACAGGGCGGGATGAGCAGTTCTTC
CASSPRTGRDEQFF
>-|TRBJ2-1|TRBV18|TRBD2
TGTGCCAGCTCACCACTAGCGGGAGGGCTCAACAACAATGAGCAGTTCTTC
CASSPLAGGLNNNEQFF
>-|TRBJ1-5|TRBV20-1|-
TGCAGTGCTAGCGTCCCGGACGCGTTAAGCAATCAGCCCCAGCATTTT
CSASVPDALSNQPQHF
>-|TRBJ2-7|TRBV6-2/TRBV6-3|-
TGTGCCAGCAGAAATGATTGGAGCTCCTACGAGCAGTACTTC
CASRNDWSSYEQYF
>-|TRBJ1-1|TRBV30|-
TGTGCCTGGAGTGATTCATTTGAAGCTTTCTTT
CAWSDSFEAFF
>-|TRBJ1-1|TRBV27|-
TGTGCCAGCAGCGGGATACAATTGAACACTGAAGCTTTCTTT
CASSGIQLNTEAFF
>-|TRBJ1-6|TRBV20-1|TRBD1
TGCAGTGCTAGGGGTGCCGGGACAGGGGCATTTTCACCCCTCCACTTT
CSARGAGTGAFSPLHF
>-|TRBJ2-6|TRBV4-3|-
TGCGCCAGCAGCCGAACCCGGACAGGGGCCAACGTCCTGACTTTC
CASSRTRTGANVLTF
>-|TRBJ2-2|TRBV30|-
TGTGCCTGGACCCGTACGGGCACCGGGGAGCTGTTTTTT
CAWTRTGTGELFF
>-|TRBJ2-5|TRBV2|-
TGTGCCAGCAGAAAAACAGGGTTGGAGACCCAGTACTTC
CASRKTGLETQYF
>-|TRBJ2-1|TRBV4-3|-
TGCGCCAGCAGCATCACATATTACAATGAGCAGTTCTTC
CASSITYYNEQFF
>once|TRBJ2-1|TRBV2|-
TGTGCCAGCAGTGAAGGGAGGATTAGCCTGAAGGGTGAGCAGTTCTTC
CASSEGRISLKGEQFF
>-|TRBJ2-1|TRBV5-1|-
TGCGCCAGCAGCCCAAACCCGACGAACAATGAGCAGTTCTTC
CASSPNPTNNEQFF
>-|TRBJ1-2|TRBV12-3/TRBV12-4|TRBD1
TGTGCCAGCAGCCAGGGACAGGGTCGGGGCTACACCTTC
CASSQGQGRGYTF
>-|TRBJ1-2|TRBV18|-
TGTGCCAGCTCTCTCACCGGGGCTACAACTCACTATGGCTACACCTTC
CASSLTGATTHYGYTF
>-|TRBJ2-2|TRBV29-1|-
TGCAGCGTGGAACAGGGAACCGGGGAGCTGTTTTTT
CSVEQGTGELFF
>-|TRBJ2-1|TRBV7-9|-
TGTGCCAGCAGCTTGAACCCGCAGTTCTTC
CASSLNPQFF
>-|TRBJ1-1|TRBV28|-
TGTGCCAGCAGTTTAGCGGAAGGGGACACTGAAGCTTTCTTT
CASSLAEGDTEAFF
>-|TRBJ2-2|TRBV7-2|TRBD2
TGTGCCAGCAGCTCCGGCGGGGGACTAGCTTCGACCGGGGAGCTGTTTTTT
CASSSGGGLASTGELFF
>-|TRBJ1-1|TRBV7-2|-
TGTGCCAGCAGCTTAGCGGCGGTGTCCCCGGGGGCTTTCTTT
CASSLAAVSPGAFF
>-|TRBJ1-2|TRBV13|TRBD1
TGTGCCAGCAGCCACGGGACAGCCCTGCGGGGCTACACCTTC
CASSHGTALRGYTF
>-|TRBJ1-1|TRBV7-2|TRBD1
TGTGCCAGCAGTGACAGGGGTAGGACTGAAGCTTTCTTT
CASSDRGRTEAFF
>-|TRBJ1-1|TRBV20-1|-
TGCAGTGCTATGGGGCAGGTCAACACTGAAGCTTTCTTT
CSAMGQVNTEAFF
>-|TRBJ1-2|TRBV6-6|-
TGTGCCAGCCTCGACCCCGGGTCAGCCGGCTATGGCTACACCTTC
CASLDPGSAGYGYTF
>-|TRBJ1-5|TRBV19|TRBD1
TGTGCCAGTAGGGACAGGGCACACAATCAGCCCCAGCATTTT
CASRDRAHNQPQHF
>-|TRBJ1-1|TRBV7-2|TRBD1
TGTGCCAGCAGCTTCCAGCAGGGGGGCACTGAAGCTTTCTTT
CASSFQQGGTEAFF
>-|TRBJ2-7|TRBV29-1|TRBD1
TGCAGCGTTGCGATGGGACAGGGCTACGAGCAGTACTTC
CSVAMGQGYEQYF
>-|TRBJ2-3|TRBV18|-
TGTGCCAGCTCACCACGGGGGAACACAGATACGCAGTATTTT
CASSPRGNTDTQYF
>-|TRBJ2-1|TRBV28|-
TGTGCCAGCAGTTCCCCTAGGGGGGGACGCGACTACTACAATGAGCAGTTCTTC
CASSSPRGGRDYYNEQFF
>-|TRBJ2-3|TRBV15|TRBD1
TGTGCCACCAGCAGAGACTCCGGACAGGCTGTGGGGGATACGCAGTATTTT
CATSRDSGQAVGDTQYF
>-|TRBJ1-1|TRBV30|-
TGTGCCTGGAGTGTACTAGGGTTGGGCACTGAAGCTTTCTTT
CAWSVLGLGTEAFF
>-|TRBJ2-3|TRBV7-3|-
TGTGCCAGCAGTTTCAGCGGGCTAGCAGATACGCAGTATTTT
CASSFSGLADTQYF
>-|TRBJ1-2|TRBV20-1|-
TGCAGTGCTAGAGTTCCTCTAAACTATGGCTACACCTTC
CSARVPLNYGYTF
>-|TRBJ2-3|TRBV10-3|TRBD2
TGTGCCATCAAGGCGGGAGGGGCCACAGATACGCAGTATTTT
CAIKAGGATDTQYF
>-|TRBJ2-2|TRBV28|-
TGTGTGGTCGGCCCTAAACGCGACACCGGGGAGCTGTTTTTT
CVVGPKRDTGELFF
>-|TRBJ2-1|TRBV3-1|TRBD1
TGTGCCAGCAGCCAACGACGGGACAGCCTCTATAGCTCCTACAATGAGCAGTTCTTC
CASSQRRDSLYSSYNEQFF
>-|TRBJ1-5|TRBV2|-
TGTGCCAGCGCCTCAGGAGGTAGAGGTCAGCCCCAGCATTTT
CASASGGRGQPQHF
>-|TRBJ2-7|TRBV11-2|-
TGTGCCAGCAGCTTAGGACTTCCGGGTTACTACGAGCAGTACTTC
CASSLGLPGYYEQYF
>once|TRBJ1-6|TRBV4-2|-
TGTGCCAGCAGCCAAGATATGGGGGCGTCCCTCCACTTT
CASSQDMGASLHF
>-|TRBJ2-2|TRBV7-2|-
TGTGCCAGCAGCAGTCGAGAAGACACCGGGGAGCTGTTTTTT
CASSSREDTGELFF
>-|TRBJ1-1|TRBV7-6|TRBD1
TGTGCCAGCAGCTTAGCGCAGGGGGCCGGCACTGAAGCTTTCTTT
CASSLAQGAGTEAFF
>-|TRBJ1-1|TRBV18|-
TGTGCCAGCTCACCCCGATCTATACAGGGAACCATGAACACTGAAGCTTTCTTT
CASSPRSIQGTMNTEAFF
>-|TRBJ2-3|TRBV13|-
TGTGCCAGCAGCTTATCCGGGGGATCTTTTACAGATACGCAGTATTTT
CASSLSGGSFTDTQYF
>-|TRBJ2-1|TRBV20-1|TRBD2
TGCAGTGCTAGAGATGAGGGACTAGTTTTTAATGAGCAGTTCTTC
CSARDEGLVFNEQFF
>-|TRBJ2-7|TRBV7-2|-
TGTGCCAGCAGCTTAGACAGGCGGGACGAGCAGTACTTC
CASSLDRRDEQYF
>-|TRBJ2-5|TRBV7-2|-
TGTGCCAGCCTGGCGGGGCCCCGCGAGACCCAGTACTTC
CASLAGPRETQYF
>-|TRBJ2-2|TRBV7-7|TRBD2
TGTGCTAGCAGCTTGGGAACTAGCGAAGGGGCCGGGGAGCTGTTTTTT
CASSLGTSEGAGELFF
>once|TRBJ2-5|TRBV4-1|-
TGCGCCAGCAGCCCCGCCGGGGCGGGAGAGACCCAGTACTTC
CASSPAGAGETQYF
>-|TRBJ2-1|TRBV14|-
TGTGCCAGCAGACGCACAGGGAAAGGGGAGTTCTTC
CASRRTGKGEFF
>-|TRBJ1-1|TRBV27|-
TGTGCCAGCGGAAAACTAAGGAGAACCGAAGCTTTCTTT
CASGKLRRTEAFF
>-|TRBJ1-1|TRBV9|-
TGTGCCAGCAGCGTAGGGTCCCAGAACACTGAAGCTTTCTTT
CASSVGSQNTEAFF
>-|TRBJ2-5|TRBV11-2|TRBD2
TGTGCCAGCAGCTTAGATCTCGCGCTAGCGGGAACGGGGGAGACCCAGTACTTC
CASSLDLALAGTGETQYF